This entry concerns a single TCR beta chain. What it recognizes is unknown. The data were produced by immunoSEQ multiplex PCR, yet TCRdb's version contains in-frame clones alone and is incomplete. The sample lists 150,000 to 200,000 clones; 80% to 85% were seen once. The sample belongs to a study of cytomegalovirus exposure and HLA in healthy donors. On the study more broadly: It was reported in a later analysis that the same platform had been used for the 120 validation repertoires as for the roughly 710 first-cohort repertoires.

General observations from the study: A classifier reportedly called cytomegalovirus status with high sensitivity and specificity. Cytomegalovirus association was listed for under 200 TCR beta chains.

The CDR3 has 13 amino acids. Germline V gene lookup returns CDR1 SGHAT and CDR2 FQNNGV. Trimming shortened V by 0 bases and J by 2 bases, and 2 bases separated the two germline ends. The clonotype originates from a woman in her twenties or thirties in good health and CMV-seronegative. The sequenced material came from PBMCs. The chain employs TRBV11-2 and TRBJ1-5; D gene ambiguous. The CDR3 nucleotides read TGTGCCAGCAGCTTAGACGGCAATCAGCCCCAGCATTTT. It translates to CASSLDGNQPQHF.